This TCR beta chain was sequenced during a study of OX40 agonist ivuxolimab in advanced cancers. Study as a whole: Under the entry rules, prior anti-PD-1, anti-PD-L1 or anti-CTLA-4 therapy was allowed, and approximately 36% had some. Findings and limits, study-wide: The antigens recognized by the expanded peripheral T cells, that is their antigen specificity, were not determined.

Sequencing was performed with immunoSEQ multiplex PCR; in TCRdb, only in-frame clones are kept and a portion is missing. Among about 58,000 clones listed, about 82% were seen once. As regards this clone: Its antigen is unidentified.

The clonotype originates from an adult with an advanced solid tumor such as melanoma, head and neck, liver or kidney cancer. Material: CD4+ or CD8+ T cells sorted from blood, obtained in a trial of the OX40 agonist ivuxolimab.

In DNA, the CDR3 is TGTGCCAGCAGTCGATATAGGGGTTTAGATCAGCCCCAGCATTTT. This translates into CASSRYRGLDQPQHF. The V and J genes are TRBV7-8 and TRBJ1-5; D possibly corresponds to TRBD1 (5 bases). The CDR3 runs to 15 residues. CDR1 SGHVS and CDR2 FQNEAQ come from the germline V gene. V was clipped by 6 bases and J by 5 bases, with 17 bases between them.